A selection of T cell receptor beta chains follows, all from one sample in a study of PD-1 and CTLA-4 blockade in melanoma. Sequencing used immunoSEQ multiplex PCR; TCRdb keeps in-frame clones, though not all of them. The repertoire holds some 21,000 clones, with 88% as singletons. Source: CD8+ T cells from peripheral blood, taken before anti-PD-1 treatment. The receptors derive from a human donor with melanoma. CDR3s include the opening cysteine and the closing phenylalanine or tryptophan. D genes are given only for firm matches. Rows give clone size only sometimes, using once, few, many, or a class for an expanded clone.

clone size: NA; J gene: TRBJ2-7; D gene: TRBD2; V gene: TRBV6-5; CDR3 DNA: TGTGCCAGCAGTTACTCGGGCGGGGGGGCAACGGACGAGCAGTACTTC; CDR3 protein: CASSYSGGGATDEQYF
clone size: NA; J gene: TRBJ1-5; D gene: TRBD1; V gene: TRBV4-1; CDR3 DNA: TGCGCCAGCAGCCAAGGGCGACAGGGGGTCCAGCCCCAGCATTTT; CDR3 protein: CASSQGRQGVQPQHF
clone size: once; J gene: TRBJ2-1; D gene: NA; V gene: TRBV19; CDR3 DNA: TGTGCCAGTAGTATAGATCTCGGGAATTACAATGAGCAGTTCTTC; CDR3 protein: CASSIDLGNYNEQFF
clone size: NA; J gene: TRBJ1-1; D gene: TRBD1; V gene: TRBV11-2; CDR3 DNA: TGTGCCAGCAGCTTAGAGGGGCCAGGGGGCATCAACACTGAAGCTTTCTTT; CDR3 protein: CASSLEGPGGINTEAFF
clone size: NA; J gene: TRBJ2-5; D gene: NA; V gene: TRBV19; CDR3 DNA: TGTGCCAGTAAAATGGAGGGGGAGGATCAAGAGACCCAGTACTTC; CDR3 protein: CASKMEGEDQETQYF
clone size: NA; J gene: TRBJ2-4; D gene: NA; V gene: TRBV3-1/TRBV3-2; CDR3 DNA: TGTGCCAGCAGCCAAGAGGGTCCGGGTCAGTACTTC; CDR3 protein: CASSQEGPGQYF
clone size: NA; J gene: TRBJ2-5; D gene: TRBD2; V gene: TRBV24-1; CDR3 DNA: TGTGCCACCAGTGCGTTAGCGGGGGACCTTCAAGAGACCCAGTACTTC; CDR3 protein: CATSALAGDLQETQYF
clone size: NA; J gene: TRBJ1-2; D gene: NA; V gene: TRBV11-2; CDR3 DNA: TGTGCCAGCAGCTTAGCTCTTGGTGAGAACCTCTCCTATGGCTACACCTTC; CDR3 protein: CASSLALGENLSYGYTF
clone size: NA; J gene: TRBJ1-1; D gene: NA; V gene: TRBV7-9; CDR3 DNA: TGTGCCAGCAGCTTAGGTATCTCTGAAGCTTTCTTT; CDR3 protein: CASSLGISEAFF
clone size: NA; J gene: TRBJ1-1; D gene: TRBD1; V gene: TRBV7-9; CDR3 DNA: TGTGCCAGCAGCCCTGGGACAGGGACTGAAGCTTTCTTT; CDR3 protein: CASSPGTGTEAFF
clone size: NA; J gene: TRBJ2-2; D gene: NA; V gene: TRBV27; CDR3 DNA: TGTGCCAGCAGTTCCCCCACCGGGGAGCTGTTTTTT; CDR3 protein: CASSSPTGELFF
clone size: NA; J gene: TRBJ1-1; D gene: NA; V gene: TRBV28; CDR3 DNA: TGTGCCAGCAGTTTATCCCTCCCGAACACTGAAGCTTTCTTT; CDR3 protein: CASSLSLPNTEAFF
clone size: once; J gene: TRBJ1-2; D gene: NA; V gene: TRBV6-5; CDR3 DNA: TGTGCCAGCAGTTTCGTCACCGCTTCAACCCATGGCTACACCTTC; CDR3 protein: CASSFVTASTHGYTF
clone size: once; J gene: TRBJ1-4; D gene: NA; V gene: TRBV6-6; CDR3 DNA: TGTGCCAGCAGTTCCACACTCAGGGGTTGGGAGGGAAAACTGTTTTTT; CDR3 protein: CASSSTLRGWEGKLFF
clone size: few; J gene: TRBJ1-2; D gene: NA; V gene: TRBV14; CDR3 DNA: TGTGCCAGCAGCCAAGTAGGGGGGTACTATGGCTACACCTTC; CDR3 protein: CASSQVGGYYGYTF
clone size: NA; J gene: TRBJ1-5; D gene: TRBD1; V gene: TRBV27; CDR3 DNA: TGTGCGTCGGGGACAGGGAACCAGCCCCAGCATTTT; CDR3 protein: CASGTGNQPQHF
clone size: NA; J gene: TRBJ2-2; D gene: TRBD1; V gene: TRBV30; CDR3 DNA: TGTGCCTGGAGTGGACAGGGATCGTGGAACACCGGGGAGCTGTTTTTT; CDR3 protein: CAWSGQGSWNTGELFF
clone size: few; J gene: TRBJ1-3; D gene: NA; V gene: TRBV7-2; CDR3 DNA: TGTGCCAGCTCCAAGGCGGGAAACACCATATATTTT; CDR3 protein: CASSKAGNTIYF
clone size: NA; J gene: TRBJ1-2; D gene: TRBD1; V gene: TRBV27; CDR3 DNA: TGTGCCAGCAGCTCCAGGGGGAACTATGGCTACACCTTC; CDR3 protein: CASSSRGNYGYTF
clone size: NA; J gene: TRBJ1-3; D gene: NA; V gene: TRBV14; CDR3 DNA: TGTGCCAGCAGCCAAGAGGTCAGGGTGGCTGGAAACACCATATATTTT; CDR3 protein: CASSQEVRVAGNTIYF
clone size: NA; J gene: TRBJ1-1; D gene: NA; V gene: TRBV19; CDR3 DNA: TGTGCCAGTAGTATAGGAACTCAGGGTGCTACCGAAGCTTTCTTT; CDR3 protein: CASSIGTQGATEAFF
clone size: NA; J gene: TRBJ1-2; D gene: NA; V gene: TRBV30; CDR3 DNA: TGTGCCTGGAGTACCGGCGGCCATGGCTACACCTTC; CDR3 protein: CAWSTGGHGYTF
clone size: NA; J gene: TRBJ1-5; D gene: NA; V gene: TRBV27; CDR3 DNA: TGTGCCAGCAGTTTGGAGGGGTTCGGCGATCAGCCCCAGCATTTT; CDR3 protein: CASSLEGFGDQPQHF
clone size: NA; J gene: TRBJ1-1; D gene: NA; V gene: TRBV6-5; CDR3 DNA: TGTGCCAGCAGTTACTCCGGCAGCCCGAACACTGAAGCTTTCTTT; CDR3 protein: CASSYSGSPNTEAFF
clone size: NA; J gene: TRBJ2-3; D gene: NA; V gene: TRBV7-2; CDR3 DNA: TGTGCCAGCAGCCCAATCCCCGACAGGACAGATACGCAGTATTTT; CDR3 protein: CASSPIPDRTDTQYF
clone size: NA; J gene: TRBJ2-7; D gene: TRBD2; V gene: TRBV3-1/TRBV3-2; CDR3 DNA: TGTGCCAGCAGCCACCGGGATGGACTAGCGGGGGGCCTCTCCTACGAGCAGTACTTC; CDR3 protein: CASSHRDGLAGGLSYEQYF
clone size: NA; J gene: TRBJ1-2; D gene: NA; V gene: TRBV13; CDR3 DNA: TGTGCCAGCAGCTTAGGGGAGGGCGGAAACTATGGCTACACCTTC; CDR3 protein: CASSLGEGGNYGYTF
clone size: NA; J gene: TRBJ2-7; D gene: NA; V gene: TRBV7-6; CDR3 DNA: TGTGCCAGCAGCTTAGCGGAGCCTTCCTACGAGCAGTACTTC; CDR3 protein: CASSLAEPSYEQYF
clone size: NA; J gene: TRBJ1-5; D gene: TRBD1; V gene: TRBV7-9; CDR3 DNA: TGTGCCAGCAGCCAGACAGGGAGCAATCAGCCCCAGCATTTT; CDR3 protein: CASSQTGSNQPQHF
clone size: NA; J gene: TRBJ1-1; D gene: NA; V gene: TRBV4-1; CDR3 DNA: TGCGCCAGCAGCCAAGTCCAGGAGATGAACACTGAAGCTTTCTTT; CDR3 protein: CASSQVQEMNTEAFF
clone size: NA; J gene: TRBJ1-3; D gene: NA; V gene: TRBV5-4; CDR3 DNA: TGTGCCAGCAGCTCTTTCCGGGACACTGGAAACACCATATATTTT; CDR3 protein: CASSSFRDTGNTIYF
clone size: NA; J gene: TRBJ1-4; D gene: NA; V gene: TRBV30; CDR3 DNA: TGTGCCTGGGCCCTCGGAACTAATGAAAAACTGTTTTTT; CDR3 protein: CAWALGTNEKLFF
clone size: few; J gene: TRBJ2-7; D gene: TRBD2; V gene: TRBV3-1/TRBV3-2; CDR3 DNA: TGTGCCAGCAGCCGGGTTAGCGGGGACGAGCAGTACTTC; CDR3 protein: CASSRVSGDEQYF
clone size: NA; J gene: TRBJ2-5; D gene: NA; V gene: TRBV7-2; CDR3 DNA: TGTGCCAGCAGCTTAGAGCAGGGCGGGGAGACCCAGTACTTC; CDR3 protein: CASSLEQGGETQYF
clone size: NA; J gene: TRBJ1-2; D gene: NA; V gene: TRBV19; CDR3 DNA: TGTGCCAGTACCCCCGGGCACGCGGATGGCTACACCTTC; CDR3 protein: CASTPGHADGYTF
clone size: few; J gene: TRBJ1-6; D gene: NA; V gene: TRBV7-2; CDR3 DNA: TGTGCCAGCAGCTTGACGGCAGGCTCACCCCGTGAACCCCTCCACTTT; CDR3 protein: CASSLTAGSPREPLHF
clone size: NA; J gene: TRBJ2-1; D gene: NA; V gene: TRBV6-5; CDR3 DNA: TGTGCCAGCAGTTACTTGGCCGAGTCCGACAATGAGCAGTTCTTC; CDR3 protein: CASSYLAESDNEQFF
clone size: NA; J gene: TRBJ2-1; D gene: NA; V gene: TRBV30; CDR3 DNA: TGTGCCTGGAGTACGTCTAGCTACTACAATGAGCAGTTCTTC; CDR3 protein: CAWSTSSYYNEQFF
clone size: NA; J gene: TRBJ2-7; D gene: TRBD1; V gene: TRBV27; CDR3 DNA: TGTGCCAGCAGTTTGGGGCAGGGGGCATTCAACGAGCAGTACTTC; CDR3 protein: CASSLGQGAFNEQYF
clone size: NA; J gene: TRBJ2-7; D gene: NA; V gene: TRBV11-2; CDR3 DNA: TGTGCCAGCAGCCCCCGGGACCGAGCCTACGAGCAGTACTTC; CDR3 protein: CASSPRDRAYEQYF
clone size: NA; J gene: TRBJ2-5; D gene: NA; V gene: TRBV25-1; CDR3 DNA: TGTGCCAGCTCCGAGGGGGTCAGGGTAGGGGAGACCCAGTACTTC; CDR3 protein: CASSEGVRVGETQYF
clone size: NA; J gene: TRBJ2-1; D gene: NA; V gene: TRBV12-3/TRBV12-4; CDR3 DNA: TGTGCCAGCAGTGGGCAGGGCTACAATGAGCAGTTCTTC; CDR3 protein: CASSGQGYNEQFF
clone size: NA; J gene: TRBJ1-1; D gene: NA; V gene: TRBV9; CDR3 DNA: TGTGCCAGCAGCGTAGGGGGGCAGAACACTGAAGCTTTCTTT; CDR3 protein: CASSVGGQNTEAFF
clone size: NA; J gene: TRBJ2-1; D gene: TRBD2; V gene: TRBV27; CDR3 DNA: TGTGCCAGCAGGCTGGGACTAGTAGGGTACAATGAGCAGTTCTTC; CDR3 protein: CASRLGLVGYNEQFF
clone size: once; J gene: TRBJ2-5; D gene: TRBD2; V gene: TRBV30; CDR3 DNA: TGTGCCTGGAGTCATATAGCGGGGGAGCGCCAAGAGACCCAGTACTTC; CDR3 protein: CAWSHIAGERQETQYF
clone size: NA; J gene: TRBJ2-1; D gene: TRBD2; V gene: TRBV9; CDR3 DNA: TGTGCCAGCAGCTTAAGCGGGGGGAGCTCCTACAATGAGCAGTTCTTC; CDR3 protein: CASSLSGGSSYNEQFF
clone size: NA; J gene: TRBJ1-2; D gene: NA; V gene: TRBV24-1; CDR3 DNA: TGTGCCACCAGTGACACCGCTAAGGGTTACACCTTC; CDR3 protein: CATSDTAKGYTF
clone size: NA; J gene: TRBJ1-2; D gene: TRBD1; V gene: TRBV9; CDR3 DNA: TGTGCCAGCAGCGTAGGACAGGGTTACTATGGCTACACCTTC; CDR3 protein: CASSVGQGYYGYTF
clone size: NA; J gene: TRBJ1-4; D gene: TRBD1; V gene: TRBV7-9; CDR3 DNA: TGTGCCAGCAGCTTACCCGACAGGGATAATGAAAAACTGTTTTTT; CDR3 protein: CASSLPDRDNEKLFF
clone size: NA; J gene: TRBJ1-1; D gene: TRBD1; V gene: TRBV19; CDR3 DNA: TGTGCCGCAGGGGGCTGGCTGACTGAAGCTTTCTTT; CDR3 protein: CAAGGWLTEAFF
clone size: once; J gene: TRBJ2-7; D gene: NA; V gene: TRBV6-5; CDR3 DNA: TGTGCCAGCAGTTTGGGAGGCGGGGCCCCCTACGAGCAGTACTTC; CDR3 protein: CASSLGGGAPYEQYF
clone size: NA; J gene: TRBJ2-7; D gene: NA; V gene: TRBV7-2; CDR3 DNA: TGTGCCAGCAGCTTAGTTGTCAGTCACGACTCCTACGAGCAGTACTTC; CDR3 protein: CASSLVVSHDSYEQYF
clone size: NA; J gene: TRBJ1-4; D gene: TRBD1; V gene: TRBV19; CDR3 DNA: TGTGCCAGTACGGACAGGGTGGGCATCGGAAAACTGTTTTTT; CDR3 protein: CASTDRVGIGKLFF
clone size: NA; J gene: TRBJ1-1; D gene: TRBD1; V gene: TRBV7-9; CDR3 DNA: TGTGCCAGCAGCATCGGGACAGTGAACACTGAAGCTTTCTTT; CDR3 protein: CASSIGTVNTEAFF